The clone carrying this T cell receptor (beta chain) was seen a few times. Its matching antigen is unknown. The data derive from a study of Ad26.COV2.S vaccination and SARS-CoV-2 variants. Across the study: Intramuscularly, Ad26.COV2.S was given either once or twice, 56 days apart. Study findings and constraints: While placebo recipients had lower spike-specific TCR breadth, vaccine recipients had more.

V shed 4 bases and J 7 bases; nucleotides not matched to a gene: 6. Germline CDR1 KGHSH, CDR2 LQKENI. The length of the CDR3 is 13 residues. Method: immunoSEQ multiplex PCR; TCRdb's copy keeps in-frame clones and lacks some. Of about 350,000 clones in the sample, about 86% are singletons; the top ten hold around a tenth. Treatment of the sample: around 19 received Ad26.COV2.S at low or high dose, single or two shots; 5 received placebo; per-sample allocation not given. Day 63 after the first vaccine or placebo injection was the time point for sampling. Whoever gave the sample was an adult aged 18-55 years in Boston.

Material: peripheral blood, obtained in a trial of Ad26.COV2.S vaccine versus placebo. The sequence derives from a person between 18 and 60 years old who received the Ad26.COV2.S COVID-19 vaccine or a placebo. This rearrangement joins TRBV18 to TRBJ2-7; 8 bases fit TRBD2. CDR3 coding DNA: TGTGCCAGCTCACAAGCGGGAGCCCGAGAGCAGTACTTC. This codes for CASSQAGAREQYF. The entire variable domain, with the rest obtained from reference TRBV18 and TRBJ2-7, is as follows: NAGVMQNPRHLVRRRGQEARLRCSPMKGHSHVYWYRQLPEEGLKFMVYLQKENIIDESGMPKERFSAEFPKEGPSILRIQQVVRGDSAAYFCASSQAGAREQYFGPGTRLTVT.